This is a list of T cell receptor beta chains from one sample in a study of blood T cells in healthy people across ages. One entry per CDR3 protein results from TCRdb running MiXCR on the 5' RACE reads. Here the sample spans roughly 1.4 million distinct CDR3 sequences, 59% being singletons. The sample taken for sequencing was blood. These receptors originate from a man younger than 35 in good health. The CDR3 runs from the conserved cysteine through the conserved F or W. The D gene is left open where the match is weak. Some rows mark clone size as missing; the rest say once, few, many or name a class of expanded clone.

size	V	J	D	CDR3	DNA
.	TRBV4-1	TRBJ2-7	TRBD2	CASSLGLAEYEQYF	TGCGCCAGCAGCCTCGGACTAGCGGAGTACGAGCAGTACTTC
.	TRBV29-1	TRBJ2-1	.	CSVGQVGYNEQFF	TGCAGCGTTGGACAGGTCGGCTACAATGAGCAGTTCTTC
.	TRBV7-2	TRBJ2-7	.	CASSASLGEAGSYEQYF	TGTGCCAGCAGCGCCAGTCTGGGGGAAGCCGGCTCCTACGAGCAGTACTTC
.	TRBV7-9	TRBJ1-5	.	CASSSTLRGQPQHF	TGTGCCAGCAGCTCGACATTGAGGGGTCAGCCCCAGCATTTT
once	TRBV6-5	TRBJ2-1	.	CATLGAYNEQFF	TGTGCCACCCTCGGGGCCTACAATGAGCAGTTCTTC
.	TRBV4-1	TRBJ2-3	.	CASSQVTVVADTQYF	TGCGCCAGCAGCCAAGTGACGGTAGTGGCAGATACGCAGTATTTT
.	TRBV27	TRBJ2-2	TRBD2	CASSFRTSGLLFF	TGTGCCAGCAGTTTCCGGACTAGCGGACTTCTGTTTTTT
few	TRBV4-2	TRBJ2-7	.	CASSQVGGTNEQYF	TGTGCCAGCAGCCAAGTCGGGGGTACCAACGAGCAGTACTTC
.	TRBV4-1	TRBJ2-1	.	CASSQDKPEQFF	TGCGCCAGCAGCCAAGATAAGCCAGAGCAGTTCTTC
.	TRBV12-3/TRBV12-4	TRBJ2-3	.	CASSPDYNTQYF	TGTGCCAGCAGTCCAGACTATAATACGCAGTATTTT
.	TRBV10-1	TRBJ2-3	.	CASSEFAGVMNTDTQYF	TGCGCCAGCAGTGAGTTCGCAGGGGTTATGAACACAGATACGCAGTATTTT
.	TRBV4-2	TRBJ1-4	.	CASSHRARDKVREKLFF	TGTGCCAGCAGCCACCGAGCGAGGGACAAGGTCAGGGAAAAACTGTTTTTT
.	TRBV4-2	TRBJ2-1	.	CASSQDDDTEQFF	TGTGCCAGCAGCCAAGATGACGATACCGAGCAGTTCTTC
once	TRBV20-1	TRBJ2-3	TRBD1	CSAEEGDRPVGADTQYF	TGCAGTGCCGAGGAAGGGGACAGGCCGGTGGGGGCAGATACGCAGTATTTT
.	TRBV20-1	TRBJ1-2	.	CSASSRTTPRYGYTF	TGCAGTGCTAGTAGCAGGACGACCCCTCGCTATGGCTACACCTTC
few	TRBV14	TRBJ2-7	.	CASSNSVTYYEQYF	TGTGCCAGCAGCAACAGCGTTACTTACTACGAGCAGTACTTC
.	TRBV7-2	TRBJ2-7	TRBD1	CVSSSRGQGSYEQYF	TGTGTCAGCAGCTCCCGAGGACAGGGGTCCTACGAGCAGTACTTC
.	TRBV29-1	TRBJ2-7	.	CSVDLGTVGSYEQYF	TGCAGCGTTGACCTGGGTACGGTCGGCTCCTACGAGCAGTACTTC
.	TRBV29-1	TRBJ2-3	.	CSVYTDTQYF	TGCAGCGTATACACAGATACGCAGTATTTT
.	TRBV9	TRBJ2-7	TRBD2	CASAGGGFSYEQYF	TGTGCCAGCGCGGGGGGGGGTTTCTCCTACGAGCAGTACTTC
.	TRBV6-5	TRBJ2-6	TRBD1	CASSFPDRVLSGANVLTF	TGTGCCAGCAGTTTCCCGGACAGGGTCCTCTCTGGGGCCAACGTCCTGACTTTC
.	TRBV7-2	TRBJ2-3	TRBD2	CASSPSGGRDTQYF	TGTGCCAGCAGCCCTAGCGGGGGGCGAGATACGCAGTATTTT
.	TRBV20-1	TRBJ1-1	.	CSARVQGPNTEAFF	TGCAGTGCTAGAGTACAGGGTCCGAACACTGAAGCTTTCTTT
.	TRBV29-1	TRBJ2-1	TRBD2	CSVREANEQFF	TGCAGCGTACGGGAGGCAAATGAGCAGTTCTTC
.	TRBV20-1	TRBJ2-5	.	CSATIKQETQYF	TGCAGTGCTACCATTAAACAAGAGACCCAGTACTTC
.	TRBV29-1	TRBJ2-7	.	CSVAPHSAGGYEQYF	TGCAGCGTTGCCCCTCACTCGGCCGGGGGTTACGAGCAGTACTTC
.	TRBV29-1	TRBJ2-7	TRBD2	CSAGGLTTYEQYF	TGCAGCGCGGGAGGACTGACAACCTACGAGCAGTACTTC
.	TRBV12-3/TRBV12-4	TRBJ2-3	.	CASSQIQSTDTQYF	TGTGCCAGCAGTCAGATTCAAAGCACAGATACGCAGTATTTT
.	TRBV11-2	TRBJ2-1	TRBD1	CASSLGTGGILEGDEQFF	TGTGCCAGCAGCTTAGGGACAGGGGGGATCTTAGAAGGTGATGAGCAGTTCTTC
.	TRBV5-1	TRBJ1-1	.	CASSAEGHPTVAFF	TGCGCCAGCAGCGCAGAGGGACACCCAACTGTCGCTTTCTTT
once	TRBV7-6	TRBJ2-4	TRBD1	CASSERTGWEQYF	TGTGCCAGCAGCGAAAGGACAGGGTGGGAGCAGTACTTC
.	TRBV6-1	TRBJ2-1	TRBD2	CASSPSRGEYEQFF	TGTGCCAGCAGTCCATCCCGGGGGGAGTATGAGCAGTTCTTC
.	TRBV20-1	TRBJ1-5	TRBD1	CSARRGQGALGNQPQHF	TGCAGTGCTAGACGGGGACAGGGGGCGCTGGGCAATCAGCCCCAGCATTTT
few	TRBV7-2	TRBJ2-7	.	CASSPDSSYGQYF	TGTGCCAGCAGCCCGGACAGTTCCTACGGGCAGTACTTC
.	TRBV4-3	TRBJ2-7	.	CASSPWVVGDNEQYF	TGCGCCAGCAGCCCGTGGGTTGTGGGGGACAATGAGCAGTACTTC
.	TRBV20-1	TRBJ2-2	.	CSAPRNRNTGELFF	TGCAGTGCCCCCCGCAACAGGAACACCGGGGAGCTGTTTTTT
.	TRBV12-5	TRBJ2-3	TRBD2	CASGWSGRPTDTQYF	TGTGCTAGTGGCTGGAGCGGGAGGCCTACAGATACGCAGTATTTT
.	TRBV14	TRBJ2-1	TRBD2	CDSSQLAGVNEQFF	TGTGACAGCAGCCAACTAGCGGGGGTCAATGAGCAGTTCTTC
.	TRBV15	TRBJ1-3	.	CATTKGSSGNTIYF	TGTGCCACCACCAAAGGGTCCTCTGGAAACACCATATATTTT
.	TRBV5-1	TRBJ2-5	.	CASSLSQGSWETQYF	TGCGCCAGCAGCTTGTCCCAGGGTTCTTGGGAGACCCAGTACTTC
.	TRBV4-1	TRBJ2-2	.	CASSQGDQGTELFF	TGCGCCAGCAGCCAAGGGGATCAGGGGACGGAGCTGTTTTTT
few	TRBV4-1	TRBJ2-7	.	CASSQDKGLRYEQYF	TGCGCCAGCAGCCAAGATAAGGGGCTTCGGTACGAGCAGTACTTC
.	TRBV5-1	TRBJ2-3	.	CASSLSAREADTQYF	TGCGCCAGCAGCTTGTCCGCCAGGGAGGCAGATACGCAGTATTTT
.	TRBV7-2	TRBJ1-5	.	CASSFGRVSQPQHF	TGTGCCAGCAGCTTCGGCAGGGTGAGTCAGCCCCAGCATTTT
.	TRBV11-2	TRBJ2-1	.	CASSRQWSYNEQFF	TGTGCTAGCAGCCGTCAATGGAGCTACAATGAGCAGTTCTTC
few	TRBV20-1	TRBJ2-7	.	CSARKRAYEQYF	TGCAGTGCTAGAAAGCGGGCGTACGAGCAGTACTTC